This T cell receptor (beta chain) was retrieved from a study of T-cell reconstitution after alpha-beta-depleted transplantation in children. Points from the study as a whole: Newly produced T cells mostly provided counts and TCRbeta diversity after one year, as hyperexpanded clones declined. Several patients had high TCRbeta diversity at day 60; it came from surviving recipient T cells and thymic progenitors. Approximately two months post-transplant, alpha-beta T cells reportedly originated from several hundred expanded graft clones.

Germline V lookup: CDR1 DFQATT, CDR2 SNEGSKA (reference sequence). V trimming: 6 bases; J trimming: 6 bases; junction bases outside the gene matches: 7. The CDR3 runs 13 residues. Preparation of the TCRbeta library used unique molecular identifiers. One entry per CDR3 protein results from TCRdb running MiXCR on the PCR reads. In the table there are 600,000 to 700,000 distinct CDR3 sequences, approximately 14% of which are singletons. This clonotype was observed at least ten times. Its antigen remains unknown. This sequence originates from a girl aged 2 to 10 with congenital amegakaryocytic thrombocytopenia, due to receive a stem cell transplant. The sequenced sample was PBMCs, obtained before TCRalphabeta/CD19-depleted stem cell transplant. The chain links TRBV20-1 to TRBJ2-3, with 9 bases aligning to TRBD2. The CDR3 spells CSASSGNGDTQYF. In nucleotides, the CDR3 is TGCAGTGCCTCTAGCGGGAATGGGGATACGCAGTATTTT.